This T cell receptor beta chain stems from a study of blood T cells in healthy people across ages. PCR was performed a second time for about 6 to 12 cycles using a sample-barcoded 5' primer and a J-beta primer mix. TCRdb recomputed calls from the 5' RACE reads with MiXCR, one row per CDR3 protein. The sample records 750,000 to 950,000 distinct CDR3 sequences, about 26% being singletons. The germline gives CDR1 LGHDT, CDR2 YNNKEL (reference sequence). The V and J ends lost 6 bases and 5 bases respectively, with 6 bases between them. CDR3 length: 11 residues. These data also featured in a second study, about T cells of mothers and their children.

This TCR was sampled from a boy between 10 and 17 years old in good health. The rearrangement joins TRBV3-1 to TRBJ2-3, with D uncertain. The sequenced material came from blood. This CDR3 reads CASSQKDTQYF. The CDR3 region has the DNA TGTGCCAGCAGTCAGAAAGATACGCAGTATTTT.